One sample yielded the 14 T cell receptor beta chains listed below, sequenced in a study of blood T cell repertoires in COVID-19. Assay used: immunoSEQ multiplex PCR; TCRdb lists only in-frame clones, some missing. Of about 240,000 clones listed, roughly 80% are singletons. Sequenced: peripheral blood. Every receptor here comes from a woman in her 70s with acute or convalescent COVID-19.

The chain has TRBV7-2 and TRBJ2-3; 12 bases line up with TRBD2. The V gene's germline CDR1 is SGHTA and CDR2 FQGNSA. The V gene end was trimmed by 5 bases and the J gene end by 0 bases; junction bases not matched to a gene: 6. CDR3 length: 17 residues. CDR3 DNA: TGTGCCAGCAGCATCCCTAGCGGGGGGGCCAGCACAGATACGCAGTATTTT. Protein product: CASSIPSGGASTDTQYF.

This chain links TRBV6-5 with TRBJ2-7; 7 nucleotides match TRBD1. J was trimmed by 4 bases and V by 7 bases; bases with no gene match: 10. The CDR3 covers 14 residues. Germline-derived CDR1 and CDR2 are MNHEY and SVGAGI. The CDR3 DNA follows: TGTGCCAGCATCGGGGAGACAGGGAAATACGAGCAGTACTTC. Protein: CASIGETGKYEQYF.

This clone occurred a few times. The V gene is TRBV6-5, the J gene TRBJ1-5; 8 bases agree with TRBD1. With 5 bases clipped from V and 4 bases from J, the junction kept 4 bases outside the gene matches. Per the germline V gene, CDR1 is MNHEY and CDR2 is SVGAGI. This CDR3 has 14 amino acids. CDR3 region: CASSIYRGNQPQHF. CDR3 in DNA: TGTGCCAGCAGTATCTACAGGGGGAATCAGCCCCAGCATTTT.

V and J are TRBV5-4 and TRBJ2-7; D possibly corresponds to TRBD2 (5 bases). Trimming cost V 4 bases and J 4 bases, with 12 bases left between them. This CDR3 contains 13 residues. Germline V gene data show CDR1 as SGHNT and CDR2 as YYREEE (reference sequence). The CDR3 bases are TGTGCCAGCAGCACCCCCGCGGGTTACGAGCAGTACTTC. It is translated as CASSTPAGYEQYF.

The chain carries TRBV19 and TRBJ1-4; 8 nucleotides agree with TRBD1. The CDR3 length is 13 residues. J lost 10 bases, V lost 5 bases, and 6 bases had no gene match. Germline lookup yields CDR1 LNHDA and CDR2 SQIVND (reference sequence). The CDR3 nucleotides are TGTGCCAGTAGTTCTGCACAGGGGGGAAAACTGTTTTTT. Its protein product is CASSSAQGGKLFF.

This chain connects TRBV9 to TRBJ1-4; 7 nucleotides agree with TRBD1. V lost 2 bases to trimming and J lost 4 bases; unmatched junction nucleotides: 2. The CDR3 runs 14 residues. Germline CDR1 reads SGDLS; CDR2 reads YYNGEE. The CDR3 spells CASSVGQLNEKLFF. CDR3 bases: TGTGCCAGCAGCGTGGGACAGCTTAATGAAAAACTGTTTTTT.

The V call is TRBV6-1, the J call TRBJ1-3, with 8 bases that match TRBD1. The CDR3 loop spans 16 amino acids. The J segment lost 4 bases and the V segment lost 4 bases, leaving 9 bases of the junction unmatched. Germline CDR1 reads MNHNS; CDR2 reads SASEGT. In DNA form, the CDR3 reads TGTGCCAGCAGTGGGGACGGACAGGGTTCCGGAAACACCATATATTTT. It is translated as CASSGDGQGSGNTIYF.

The chain carries TRBV30 and TRBJ2-5; perhaps TRBD1 as D (6 bases). V gave up 3 bases and J gave up 3 bases, with 8 bases separating them. CDR1 and CDR2 (germline): GTSNPN, SVGIG (reference sequence). The CDR3 is 12 amino acids. CDR3 bases: TGTGCCTGGAGCAAGGGGGAAGAGACCCAGTACTTC. It encodes CAWSKGEETQYF. The full variable domain, rest sourced from reference TRBV30 and TRBJ2-5, is SQTIHQWPATLVQPVGSPLSLECTVEGTSNPNLYWYRQAAGRGLQLLFYSVGIGQISSEVPQNLSASRPQDRQFILSSKKLLLSDSGFYLCAWSKGEETQYFGPGTRLLVL.

The gene calls are TRBV7-2 and TRBJ2-3; D uncertain. Trimming left V 4 bases short and J 3 bases short, with 5 bases between. The V gene's germline CDR1 is SGHTA and CDR2 FQGNSA. The length of the CDR3 is 12 residues. This CDR3 is CASSSLTDTQYF. The CDR3 nucleotides are TGTGCCAGCAGCTCGCTAACAGATACGCAGTATTTT.

The V gene is TRBV10-3, the J gene TRBJ2-2; D perhaps matches TRBD1 (7 bases). In germline, CDR1 is ENHRY, CDR2 SYGVKD. V lost 5 bases, J lost 4 bases, and 23 bases lay in between. The CDR3 consists of 18 residues. The DNA for the CDR3 is TGTGCCATCAGTCAGGGGGGACACCTAAACGCGGGCACCGGGGAGCTGTTTTTT. This translates into CAISQGGHLNAGTGELFF.

The genes are TRBV15 and TRBJ2-5; 7 bases align to TRBD1. Germline V gene lookup returns CDR1 LNHNV and CDR2 YYDKDF (reference sequence). J gave up 7 bases and V 5 bases, and 16 bases lay outside the gene matches. This CDR3 is 16 amino acids long. The DNA for the CDR3 is TGTGCCACCAGCGGTTCGAGGGGGCAGGCAACGGGGACCCAGTACTTC. This encodes CATSGSRGQATGTQYF.

This clone was seen many times. The chain couples TRBV6-5 to TRBJ1-6, with 10 bases aligning to TRBD1. Trimming removed 4 bases from V and 9 bases from J; junction bases left unmatched: 6. The germline gives CDR1 MNHEY, CDR2 SVGAGI. This CDR3 spans 15 amino acids. In nucleotides, the CDR3 is TGTGCCAGCAGTTTCCGGGACAGGGGCGGTTCACCCCTCCACTTT. This encodes CASSFRDRGGSPLHF.

The V call is TRBV2, the J call TRBJ1-2; 11 nucleotides align to TRBD1. Germline V lookup: CDR1 SNHLY, CDR2 FYNNEI. After removal of 6 bases from V and 4 bases from J, the junction contained 10 bases not matched to a gene. CDR3 size: 16 residues. Here the CDR3 reads CASSLSGTGGSYGYTF. The CDR3, as DNA: TGTGCCAGCAGCCTCTCCGGGACAGGGGGTAGCTATGGCTACACCTTC.

The chain combines TRBV27 with TRBJ1-1, with 9 bases lining up with TRBD1. CDR1 is MNHEY and CDR2 is SMNVEV in the germline V gene (reference sequence). This CDR3 has 13 residues. J lost 6 bases, V lost 6 bases, and 5 bases had no gene match. The CDR3 loop is CASRKGDRAEAFF. Here the CDR3 DNA reads TGTGCCAGCAGAAAAGGGGACAGGGCTGAAGCTTTCTTT.